The 24 T cell receptor beta chains below were found in one sample sequenced in a study of cytomegalovirus exposure and HLA in healthy donors. Produced via immunoSEQ multiplex PCR; TCRdb's table is partial and in-frame only. The sample records over 200,000 clones, about 91% being singletons. The material sequenced was PBMCs. The receptors shown here come from a woman under 30 in good health and CMV-seronegative.

The rearrangement uses TRBV30 and TRBJ2-7; 7 bases map to TRBD1. The CDR3 sequence is 14 residues long. V lost 1 base and J lost 6; bases outside the gene matches: 9. The germline gives CDR1 GTSNPN, CDR2 SVGIG (reference sequence). The CDR3 coding sequence is TGTGCCTGGAGTGAGACAGGGCCGGGGTCCGAGCAGTACTTC. Protein sequence: CAWSETGPGSEQYF.

This clone appeared once. The chain uses TRBV4-1 and TRBJ2-1; 8 nucleotides agree with TRBD1. Germline values: CDR1 MGHRA, CDR2 YSYEKL. The CDR3 consists of 17 residues. V shed 0 bases, J shed 3 bases, and the junction held 7 bases outside the gene matches. The CDR3 region is CASSQEDRVRVYNEQFF. Written as DNA, the CDR3 is TGCGCCAGCAGCCAAGAGGACAGGGTAAGGGTCTACAATGAGCAGTTCTTC.

The chain has TRBV27 and TRBJ2-1; TRBD2 matches at 8 bases. Germline V gives CDR1 MNHEY, CDR2 SMNVEV (reference sequence). The CDR3 extends over 15 amino acids. V shed 9 bases, J shed 4 bases, and the junction held 11 bases outside the gene matches. The CDR3 DNA is TGTGCCAGTAGATTTCCGGGACTAGGGTACAATGAGCAGTTCTTC. Amino acid sequence: CASRFPGLGYNEQFF.

This clone appeared once. The V gene is TRBV7-9, the J gene TRBJ2-7; 16 positions match TRBD2. There are 16 residues in the CDR3. J lost 4 bases, V lost 5 bases, and 5 bases had no gene match. Germline V CDR1 and CDR2: SEHNR, FQNEAQ (reference sequence). The CDR3: CASSPGTSGRVYEQYF. In nucleotides, the CDR3 is TGTGCCAGCAGCCCAGGGACTAGCGGGAGGGTATACGAGCAGTACTTC.

The rearrangement joins TRBV4-2 to TRBJ2-1, with 11 bases fitting TRBD2. The CDR3 length is 16 residues. V shed 2 bases, J shed 6 bases, and the junction held 6 bases outside the gene matches. Germline CDR1 LGHNA, CDR2 YNFKEQ. The CDR3 DNA follows: TGTGCCAGCAGCCAACCAGGACTAGCGGGTGTCAATGAGCAGTTCTTC. Translating gives CASSQPGLAGVNEQFF.

V usage is TRBV27 and J usage is TRBJ2-3; tentatively, D is TRBD1 (6 bases). The CDR3 sequence is 15 residues long. Germline assignment: CDR1 MNHEY and CDR2 SMNVEV (reference sequence). The V end lost 7 bases, the J end lost 5 bases, and 19 bases lay between the germline ends. The CDR3 DNA reads TGTGCCAGCACCCCCAGGGGCCTCCGGGAAGATACGCAGTATTTT. This encodes CASTPRGLREDTQYF.

This chain joins TRBV5-1 and TRBJ2-3; D perhaps matches TRBD2 (6 bases). V gave up 2 bases and J gave up 3 bases, with 13 bases separating them. CDR1 is SGHRS, CDR2 YFSETQ, per germline. This CDR3 is 15 amino acids long. In DNA, the CDR3 is TGCGCCAGCAGCTTTAGGGACTGGCGGACAGATACGCAGTATTTT. Translated, it gives CASSFRDWRTDTQYF.

The sample holds one count of this clone. The chain joins TRBV6-6 to TRBJ1-1; 8 bases agree with TRBD1. The CDR3 has 15 amino acids. Germline lookup yields CDR1 MNHNY and CDR2 SVGAGI (reference sequence). J was trimmed by 1 base and V by 7 bases; bases with no gene match: 8. The chain's CDR3 is CASTNRGKANTEAFF. CDR3 DNA: TGTGCCAGCACCAACAGGGGGAAGGCGAACACTGAAGCTTTCTTT.

This rearrangement joins TRBV27 to TRBJ2-1, with D unresolved. The V gene's germline CDR1 is MNHEY and CDR2 SMNVEV (reference sequence). V lost 2 bases and J lost 0, with 5 bases in between. This CDR3 spans 14 amino acids. The CDR3 spells CASSLRSSYNEQFF. The CDR3 DNA reads as TGTGCCAGCAGTTTAAGGAGCTCCTACAATGAGCAGTTCTTC.

The chain combines TRBV6-7 with TRBJ1-2, with 8 bases fitting TRBD1. TRBV6-7 has ORF status, its function being uncertain. The J segment lost 2 bases and the V segment lost 2 bases, leaving 7 bases of the junction unmatched. This CDR3 comprises 16 residues. CDR3 coding DNA: TGTGCCAGCAGTTACCGGGGGACAGGACCAAACTATGGCTACACCTTC. This codes for CASSYRGTGPNYGYTF.

J is TRBJ2-1 and V is TRBV5-6; 7 bases match TRBD2. This CDR3 has 14 residues. The J segment lost 5 bases and the V segment lost 4 bases, leaving 6 bases of the junction unmatched. CDR1 is SGHDT and CDR2 is YYEEEE in the germline V gene. The CDR3 spells CASSAAGYHNEQFF. CDR3 DNA sequence: TGTGCCAGCAGCGCAGCGGGATACCACAATGAGCAGTTCTTC.

The chain combines TRBV15 with TRBJ2-1, with TRBD2 matching 11 bases. This CDR3 has 16 amino acids. The trim removed 6 bases at V and 5 bases at J, leaving 9 bases unmatched. Germline lookup yields CDR1 LNHNV and CDR2 YYDKDF (reference sequence). The CDR3 loop reads CATSTMGLAVNNEQFF. The CDR3 bases are TGTGCCACCAGTACCATGGGACTAGCGGTCAACAATGAGCAGTTCTTC.

About this clone itself: The germline gene is not matched at one end of the junction; a read error may be the cause. The rearrangement links TRBV4-1 to TRBJ2-7, with a possible D match to TRBD2 (6 bases). In germline, CDR1 is MGHRA, CDR2 YSYEKL. The CDR3 loop spans 13 amino acids. CDR3 residues: CASSQEDPGVQFF. CDR3 DNA: TGCGCCAGCAGCCAAGAAGATCCGGGAGTCCAATTCTTC.

The genes are TRBV5-1 and TRBJ1-2; the D gene is possibly TRBD1 (6 bases). CDR1 is SGHRS and CDR2 is YFSETQ in the germline V gene. The CDR3 is 15 residues long. V lost 0 bases and J lost 8, with 17 bases in between. Written as DNA, the CDR3 is TGCGCCAGCAGCTTGGGTCAGGGGACCCAACGGGGCTACACCTTC. Its translation is CASSLGQGTQRGYTF.

The chain uses TRBV27 and TRBJ2-7; 8 bases map to TRBD1. Germline CDR1 is MNHEY and CDR2 is SMNVEV (reference sequence). V shed 6 bases, J shed 5 bases, and the junction held 6 bases outside the gene matches. The CDR3 has 13 amino acids. The CDR3, as DNA: TGTGCCAGCAGCGGACAGGGTTTGGACGAGCAGTACTTC. Its protein is CASSGQGLDEQYF.

This clone was found once. This chain joins TRBV6-5 and TRBJ2-5; maybe TRBD1 (5 bases). The CDR3 spans 16 residues. CDR1 and CDR2 (germline): MNHEY, SVGAGI. Trimming stripped 4 bases from V and 1 base from J, with 16 bases between. The CDR3 is CASSLRRTGFQETQYF. In nucleotides, the CDR3 is TGTGCCAGCAGTTTAAGAAGAACAGGTTTCCAAGAGACCCAGTACTTC.

The V call is TRBV5-6, the J call TRBJ2-3; 7 bases align to TRBD1. The junction had 12 bases not matched to a gene; V was cut back by 5 bases and J by 15 bases. This CDR3 region has 12 residues. Looked up from germline, CDR1 is SGHDT and CDR2 is YYEEEE. Here the CDR3 DNA reads TGTGCCAGCAGTCAGGAGCCGACAGGGTTATATTTT. This sequence encodes CASSQEPTGLYF.

The chain employs TRBV9 and TRBJ2-1, with D tentatively TRBD2 (6 bases). The V end was cut by 3 bases, the J end by 1 base, with 14 bases between. This CDR3 contains 16 residues. Germline CDR1 and CDR2: SGDLS and YYNGEE. The CDR3 spells CASSAQSGSSYNEQFF. The CDR3 DNA sequence: TGTGCCAGCAGCGCCCAAAGCGGGTCTTCCTACAATGAGCAGTTCTTC. The full variable domain, in which reference TRBV9 and TRBJ2-1 provide the parts outside the CDR3, is DSGVTQTPKHLITATGQRVTLRCSPRSGDLSVYWYQQSLDQGLQFLIQYYNGEERAKGNILERFSAQQFPDLHSELNLSSLELGDSALYFCASSAQSGSSYNEQFFGPGTRLTVL.

The sample holds one count of this clone. The J gene is TRBJ2-5, the V gene TRBV5-4; TRBD2 might be the D (6 bases). In germline, CDR1 is SGHNT, CDR2 YYREEE (reference sequence). V lost 0 bases and J 4 bases, leaving 13 bases between the germline ends. CDR3 length equals 15 residues. The chain's CDR3 is CASSLGGGGTETQYF. DNA for the CDR3: TGTGCCAGCAGCTTGGGGGGCGGAGGGACAGAGACCCAGTACTTC.

The chain has TRBV13 and TRBJ2-5; TRBD1 matches at 8 bases. CDR1 and CDR2 from the germline V gene are PRHDT and FYEKMQ (reference sequence). The CDR3 has 15 residues. The trim removed 0 bases at V and 9 bases at J, leaving 9 bases unmatched. CDR3 sequence (DNA): TGTGCCAGCAGCTTAGGACAGGGGGGACCAGGGTCCCAGTACTTC. Protein product: CASSLGQGGPGSQYF.

The rearrangement uses TRBV30 and TRBJ2-2; maybe TRBD2 (5 bases). In germline, CDR1 is GTSNPN, CDR2 SVGIG (reference sequence). The CDR3 has 16 amino acids. V shed 1 base and J shed 2 bases, with 14 bases lying between them. CDR3 in DNA: TGTGCCTGGAGTGCAGCGGACGGACTCAACACCGGGGAGCTGTTTTTT. Translated, it gives CAWSAADGLNTGELFF.

The chain recombines TRBV7-9 with TRBJ2-5; tentative D call: TRBD2 (5 bases). Per germline, CDR1 SEHNR and CDR2 FQNEAQ (reference sequence). The CDR3 covers 14 residues. V was cut by 1 base and J by 5 bases, with 11 bases left in between. The CDR3 region is CASSLEPGGETQYF. CDR3 DNA sequence: TGTGCCAGCAGCTTAGAACCAGGCGGGGAGACCCAGTACTTC.

This sequence joins TRBV2 and TRBJ2-7; 10 positions match TRBD2. Germline V lookup: CDR1 SNHLY, CDR2 FYNNEI. The length of the CDR3 is 14 residues. V gave up 6 bases and J gave up 5 bases; unmatched junction bases: 7. The CDR3 DNA sequence: TGTGCCAGCAGCCTTAGCGGGAGGATTAACGAGCAGTACTTC. This codes for CASSLSGRINEQYF.

The rearrangement uses TRBV28 and TRBJ2-6; the match to TRBD1 covers 8 bases. This CDR3 is 20 amino acids long. Germline CDR1 reads MDHEN; CDR2 reads SYDVKM. The junction had 12 bases not matched to a gene; V was cut back by 2 bases and J by 0 bases. In DNA form, the CDR3 reads TGTGCCAGCAGTTTAGGGCAGGGGGCGAGGTCATACTCTGGGGCCAACGTCCTGACTTTC. The encoded protein is CASSLGQGARSYSGANVLTF.